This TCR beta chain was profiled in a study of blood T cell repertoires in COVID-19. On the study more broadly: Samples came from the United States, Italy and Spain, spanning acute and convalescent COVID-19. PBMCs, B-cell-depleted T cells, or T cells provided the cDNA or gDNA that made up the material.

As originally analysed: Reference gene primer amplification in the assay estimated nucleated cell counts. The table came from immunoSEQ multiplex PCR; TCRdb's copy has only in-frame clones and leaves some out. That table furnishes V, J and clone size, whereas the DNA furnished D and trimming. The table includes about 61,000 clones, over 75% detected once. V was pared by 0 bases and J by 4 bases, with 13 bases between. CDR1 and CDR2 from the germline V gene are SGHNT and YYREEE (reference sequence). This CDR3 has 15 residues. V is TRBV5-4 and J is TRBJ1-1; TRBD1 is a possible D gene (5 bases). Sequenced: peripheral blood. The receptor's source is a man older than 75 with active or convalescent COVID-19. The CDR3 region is CASSLGGGGSTEAFF. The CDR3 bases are TGTGCCAGCAGCTTGGGTGGGGGAGGGAGCACTGAAGCTTTCTTT.